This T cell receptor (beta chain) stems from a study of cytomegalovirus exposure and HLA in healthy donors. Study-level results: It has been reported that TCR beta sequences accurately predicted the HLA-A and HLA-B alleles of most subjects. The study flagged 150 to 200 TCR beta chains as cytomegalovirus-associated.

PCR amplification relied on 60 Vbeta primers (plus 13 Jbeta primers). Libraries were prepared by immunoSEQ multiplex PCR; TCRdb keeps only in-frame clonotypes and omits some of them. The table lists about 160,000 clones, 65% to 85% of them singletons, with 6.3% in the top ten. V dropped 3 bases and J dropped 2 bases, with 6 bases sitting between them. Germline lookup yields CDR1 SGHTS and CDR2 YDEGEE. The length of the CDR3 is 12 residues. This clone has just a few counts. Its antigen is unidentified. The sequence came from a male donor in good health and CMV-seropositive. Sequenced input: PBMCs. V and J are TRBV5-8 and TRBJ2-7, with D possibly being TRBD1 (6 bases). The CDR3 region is CASSWTAYEQYF. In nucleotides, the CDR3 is TGTGCCAGCAGCTGGACAGCCTACGAGCAGTACTTC.